This T cell receptor beta chain was sequenced in a study of blood T cell repertoires in COVID-19 (dated by TCRdb to 2018 to 2020). Notes on the research overall: Samples from collaborators originated in the United States, Italy and Spain and spanned both the acute and convalescent phases of COVID-19. Nearly every sample came with metadata listing a de-identified subject ID, COVID-19 status, age in years and sex. Deeply sampled blood TCRbeta repertoires from subjects exposed to, actively infected with, or recovered from COVID-19 were included in the dataset. A freely available public database, intended as a resource for researchers studying the immune response to SARS-CoV-2, is where the repertoires were released. The prospective study material was composed of cDNA or gDNA derived from T cells, B-cell-depleted T cells, or PBMCs. HLA class I and class II types, where available, came from metadata supplied by the sample provider rather than from assay-based typing. Samples were obtained from the ongoing ImmuneRACE study (first 160 participants) and from about 1,300 subjects provided by 6 global collaborators. The study at large found these results: The amount of clinical and demographic metadata varied by source and participant and was provided uncurated.

The CDR3 covers 16 residues, taking in both the cysteine and the phenylalanine. The kept DNA is CDR3 alone, 48 bases in frame from the first base. The germline V gene gives CDR1 as MRHNA and CDR2 as SNTAGT. The junction shows trimming of 2 bases on V and 2 bases on J, and the gene matches do not reach 5 bases of it. The immunoSEQ Assay, a bias-controlled multiplex PCR, was used to amplify TCRbeta CDR3 regions from genomic DNA. In the paper's pipeline: The number of nucleated cells in each sample was estimated from the amplification of reference gene primers within the assay. To quantify the absolute abundance of each unique TCRbeta CDR3 rearrangement, sequence reads were collapsed and filtered. Productive Simpson clonality was computed per sample as the square root of Simpson's diversity index over productive rearrangements. This immuneACCESS table, as held by TCRdb, lists in-frame sequences with V and J called but not all clones. Of the missing ones, under half trace to an unresolved V gene in checked studies; the others have no known cause. The V and J calls and clone size were taken over from that table, and D and trimming were inferred from the DNA. The sample data list about 240,000 clones, and roughly four fifths of these were observed just once. Approximately 3.5% of the sample belongs to the ten largest clones.

With respect to this clone: The clone's antigen remains unknown. Base qualities were left out, and no much larger clone turns up one base away.

Collaborating institutions collected whole blood in K2EDTA tubes following their own protocols. For TCRbeta analysis, collaborator samples were shipped as frozen whole blood, as isolated PBMCs, or as DNA extracted from either sample type. The clonotype comes from a woman under 30 with acute or convalescent COVID-19. The receptor chain draws on TRBV6-4 and TRBJ2-3; 9 of the junction bases match TRBD2. Sequenced input: peripheral blood. The CDR3 protein sequence reads: CASSDGSGSPTDTQYF. The DNA sequence is TGTGCCAGCAGTGACGGTAGCGGGAGCCCCACAGATACGCAGTATTTT.